Listed below are T cell receptor beta chains from one sample, sequenced in a study of T cell responses to AZD1222 COVID-19 vaccine. TCRdb's table, derived via immunoSEQ multiplex PCR, lists solely in-frame clones and lacks some. The repertoire holds 150,000 or so clones, with approximately 85% as singletons. Here the sequenced sample was peripheral blood, taken on day 0 of AZD1222 vaccination. These receptors all stem from an adult in good health. Each CDR3 is given without its conserved first and last residue. Each record gives: V gene, CDR3 protein.

TRBV6-5	ASSLRRVGYNSPLH
TRBV7-2	ASSLEGSISNQPQH
TRBV11-3	ASSSGSSGNTIY
TRBV5-4	ASGGQIYGYT
TRBV7-9	ASSLPAGSSGEAF
TRBV29-1	SAMTGDTQY
TRBV29-1	SVFGALSGANVLT
TRBV6-5	ASIQAAGQETQY
TRBV6-5	ASSYRDRGGGYT
TRBV28	ASSLVGQTFF
TRBV27	ASSSGYTEAF
TRBV7-8	ASSLGLAGGQNEQF
TRBV3-1/TRBV3-2	ASSSRLAGEQF
TRBV11-3	ASSLSGDYEQY
TRBV24-1	ATSDPRVNNYGYT
TRBV11-3	ASSLGRGTYNEQF
TRBV18	ASSPKASSGNTIY
TRBV11-2	ASSFDANGVTEAF
TRBV6-1	ASSDQFAGTGELF
TRBV11-2	ASSPPQTNWNTIY
TRBV16	ASSQWDEQF
TRBV7-8	ASSLDRRDTYGYT
TRBV14	ASSQTGRAQEEQY
TRBV21-1	ASKWAGGSSWLNTEAF
TRBV2	ASTPSGGVAGVTDTQY
TRBV29-1	SVEDLGDTEAF
TRBV28	ASIPRGSNEKLF
TRBV5-8	ASSLGQPRGGENTEAF
TRBV9	ASSVGGSAEAF
TRBV7-9	ASSSDGVEGANEKLF
TRBV7-9	ASSLGAADTQY
TRBV7-9	ASSPPGQVNSPLH
TRBV29-1	SVRTGGDEQY
TRBV9	ASSPQTSFNEQF
TRBV6-6	ASSYGWGGYDEKLF
TRBV6-1	ASSEAPRDQPQH
TRBV27	ASGKRAESSYEQY